Below are 26 T cell receptor beta chains sequenced from a single sample in a study of T cells in Graves' hyperthyroidism and ophthalmopathy. RNA transcripts provided the source from which TCR beta CDR3 regions were amplified. Researchers ran a first-round RT-PCR on the TCR CDR3 using the HTBI primer set. From the multiplex PCR reads, TCRdb called clonotypes with MiXCR, one entry per CDR3 protein. The sample yields hundreds of thousands of distinct CDR3 sequences, roughly 40% seen once. The sample was blood. These receptor sequences come from a man aged 18 to 29 with Graves' hyperthyroidism.

This clonotype was recorded a few times. V usage is TRBV5-4 and J usage is TRBJ2-2; 10 nucleotides line up with TRBD2. The CDR3 has 14 residues. J lost 6 bases, V lost 5 bases, and 4 bases had no gene match. Germline assignment: CDR1 SGHNT and CDR2 YYREEE (reference sequence). In DNA form, the CDR3 reads TGTGCCAGCAGTTCTACTAGCGGGGCCGGGGAGCTGTTTTTT. This translates into CASSSTSGAGELFF.

V is TRBV29-1 and J is TRBJ1-2; 8 bases are shared with TRBD1. CDR3 length equals 13 residues. CDR1 and CDR2 from the germline V gene are SQVTM and ANQGSEA. V trimming: 7 bases; J trimming: 5 bases; junction bases outside the gene matches: 9. The CDR3 nucleotides read TGCAGCGCAGAGGACAGGGACTTTTATGGCTACACCTTC. This gives the protein CSAEDRDFYGYTF.

This clonotype was observed a few times. This chain connects TRBV6-6 to TRBJ2-2; no clear D gene. Germline V gene lookup returns CDR1 MNHNY and CDR2 SVGAGI (reference sequence). The V end lost 7 bases, the J end lost 4 bases, and 10 bases lay between the germline ends. The CDR3 covers 13 residues. CDR3 amino acids: CASIRATTGELFF. The CDR3 bases are TGTGCCAGCATCCGAGCAACCACCGGGGAGCTGTTTTTT.

With respect to this clonotype: Possible read error: a much larger clone is one base away. CDR3 amino acids: CATSRVRAGLGGTQYF. DNA for the CDR3: TGTGCCACCAGCAGAGTCAGAGCGGGGTTAGGGGGGACCCAGTACTTC. This sequence joins TRBV15 and TRBJ2-5; D might be TRBD2 (7 bases). With 1 base removed from V and 7 bases from J, the gap between germline ends came to 19 bases. Germline CDR1 LNHNV, CDR2 YYDKDF (reference sequence). The CDR3 length is 16 residues.

In this sample, this clonotype turned up many times. The chain recombines TRBV20-1 with TRBJ2-7, with D uncertain. Germline CDR1 DFQATT, CDR2 SNEGSKA (reference sequence). The CDR3 has 12 amino acids. Trimming removed 3 bases at V and 3 bases at J, with 9 bases between. The CDR3 reads CSARERDYEQYF. CDR3 coding DNA: TGCAGTGCTAGGGAAAGGGACTACGAGCAGTACTTC.

This clonotype was seen repeatedly, ten times or more. The chain links TRBV20-1 to TRBJ2-7; weak D call: TRBD2 (5 bases). The CDR3 sequence is 11 residues long. Germline V gene data show CDR1 as DFQATT and CDR2 as SNEGSKA (reference sequence). Here the CDR3 DNA reads TGCAGCTCGGCTAGCAGCTACGAGCAGTACTTC. Translating it yields CSSASSYEQYF.

About this clonotype: One base away lies a much larger clone, so this may be a sequencing read error. The chain couples TRBV29-1 to TRBJ1-1; unclear D gene. Trimming pared 5 bases from V and 6 bases from J, leaving 10 bases between. CDR1 and CDR2 (germline): SQVTM, ANQGSEA. The CDR3 is 11 amino acids. The CDR3 is CSVRGPPEAFF. The CDR3 nucleotides read TGCAGCGTTAGAGGTCCCCCTGAAGCTTTCTTT.

The rearrangement uses TRBV9 and TRBJ2-5; a weak D match, TRBD2 (7 bases). The germline V gene has CDR1 SGDLS and CDR2 YYNGEE. V was cut by 4 bases and J by 2 bases, with 18 bases left in between. The CDR3 is 16 amino acids. The CDR3 sequence: CASSPLGGQSQETQYF. For the CDR3, the DNA is TGTGCCAGCAGCCCTCTGGGGGGGCAGAGTCAAGAGACCCAGTACTTC.

This clonotype was observed a few times. V usage is TRBV7-2 and J usage is TRBJ2-5; D unresolved. The germline V and J ends were trimmed by 4 bases and 5 bases, with 8 bases remaining between them. From germline, CDR1 is SGHTA and CDR2 FQGNSA. The CDR3 is 12 amino acids. CDR3: CASSSIIETQYF. The CDR3 DNA follows: TGTGCCAGCAGCTCTATAATCGAGACCCAGTACTTC.

This clonotype appeared a few times. V gene TRBV7-9 combines with J gene TRBJ1-1, with 8 bases aligning to TRBD1. V lost 4 bases to trimming and J lost 4 bases; unmatched junction nucleotides: 20. Germline V CDR1 and CDR2: SEHNR, FQNEAQ (reference sequence). The CDR3 has 19 amino acids. The CDR3 DNA reads as TGTGCCAGCAGCTCTGGGACAGGTAGGAGATCTAGGACTGGCACTGAAGCTTTCTTT. It yields the protein CASSSGTGRRSRTGTEAFF.

The table lists this clonotype with a few counts. The chain employs TRBV7-8 and TRBJ2-7, with 7 bases that match TRBD1. Per germline, CDR1 SGHVS and CDR2 FQNEAQ. There are 14 residues in the CDR3. V lost 6 bases, J lost 2 bases, and 7 bases stayed unmatched. CDR3 in amino acids: CASSGDSRPYEQYF. The CDR3 DNA reads as TGTGCCAGCAGTGGGGACAGTCGTCCCTACGAGCAGTACTTC. Looking up the rest from reference TRBV7-8 and TRBJ2-7 gives the full variable domain: GAGVSQSPRYKVAKRGQDVALRCDPISGHVSLFWYQQALGQGPEFLTYFQNEAQLDKSGLPSDRFFAERPEGSVSTLKIQRTQQEDSAVYLCASSGDSRPYEQYFGPGTRLTVT.

The chain is built from TRBV6-5 and TRBJ1-3; D is uncertain. The CDR3 runs to 16 residues. CDR1 and CDR2 (germline): MNHEY, SVGAGI. V lost 0 bases and J lost 1, with 10 bases in between. This CDR3 is CASSYSTPGSGNTIYF. CDR3 DNA: TGTGCCAGCAGTTACTCGACCCCAGGATCTGGAAACACCATATATTTT.

The chain recombines TRBV9 with TRBJ1-1; D call uncertain. V lost 5 bases and J 8 bases, leaving 19 bases between the germline ends. CDR1 and CDR2 from the germline V gene are SGDLS and YYNGEE. The CDR3 runs 14 residues. CDR3 DNA sequence: TGTGCCAGCAGTTACTCGCGGGCCGTTGACGAAGCTTTCTTT. Translated: CASSYSRAVDEAFF.

The chain couples TRBV6-6 to TRBJ1-5, with 8 bases lining up with TRBD1. Germline lookup yields CDR1 MNHNY and CDR2 SVGAGI (reference sequence). The CDR3 consists of 17 residues. V gave up 5 bases and J gave up 4 bases; unmatched junction bases: 13. The CDR3: CASSAYAGQAGNQPQHF. CDR3 nucleotides: TGTGCCAGCAGTGCATACGCGGGACAGGCCGGTAATCAGCCCCAGCATTTT.

This sequence joins TRBV6-6 and TRBJ2-7, with 7 positions matching TRBD1. With V trimmed by 7 bases and J by 0 bases, 6 bases remained unmatched. The CDR3 contains 14 residues. The germline gives CDR1 MNHNY, CDR2 SVGAGI (reference sequence). The CDR3 region has the DNA TGTGCCAGCAAGGACAGGTTAATCTCCTACGAGCAGTACTTC. This translates into CASKDRLISYEQYF.

J is TRBJ1-5 and V is TRBV2; 8 bases match TRBD1. The trim removed 6 bases at V and 6 bases at J, leaving 7 bases unmatched. This CDR3 has 14 amino acids. CDR1 and CDR2 from the germline V gene are SNHLY and FYNNEI. CDR3 coding DNA: TGTGCCAGCAGCCAAGGACAGGGTGGTCAGCCCCAGCATTTT. Its translation is CASSQGQGGQPQHF.

This clonotype was recorded at least ten times. V is TRBV10-2 and J is TRBJ1-5, with a tentative D call TRBD1 (5 bases). Per germline, CDR1 WSHSY and CDR2 SAAADI. The CDR3 extends over 11 amino acids. Trimming pared 6 bases from V and 9 bases from J, leaving 9 bases between. The CDR3 reads CASSDGGPQHF. Written as DNA, the CDR3 is TGCGCCAGCAGCGACGGGGGGCCCCAGCATTTT.

V and J are TRBV12-3 or TRBV12-4 and TRBJ2-2, with a tentative D call TRBD1 (5 bases). The CDR3 sequence is 15 residues long. Trimming took off 2 bases at V and 5 bases at J, with 12 bases between the two ends. CDR3 protein: CASSLTGATTGELFF. In DNA, the CDR3 is TGTGCCAGCAGTTTAACTGGGGCGACGACCGGGGAGCTGTTTTTT.

Many counts were recorded for this clonotype. This chain joins TRBV19 and TRBJ1-1; D is unclear. This CDR3 region has 12 residues. The V end was cut by 0 bases, the J end by 3 bases, with 2 bases between. Looked up from germline, CDR1 is LNHDA and CDR2 is SQIVND (reference sequence). The DNA of the CDR3 is TGTGCCAGTAGTATAGATGACACTGAAGCTTTCTTT. As protein: CASSIDDTEAFF.

Ten or more counts support this clonotype. The gene calls are TRBV9 and TRBJ1-1; D ambiguous. The CDR3 runs to 14 residues. Germline V CDR1 and CDR2: SGDLS, YYNGEE. Trimming stripped 0 bases from V and 1 base from J, with 7 bases between. The CDR3 sequence is CASSVELRNTEAFF. The CDR3 coding sequence is TGTGCCAGCAGCGTAGAACTCCGGAACACTGAAGCTTTCTTT.

This clonotype has at least ten counts. The V and J genes are TRBV20-1 and TRBJ1-6; no clear D. V lost 6 bases and J lost 7, with 13 bases in between. This CDR3 is built from 13 residues. From germline, CDR1 is DFQATT and CDR2 SNEGSKA (reference sequence). CDR3 sequence reads: CSAPHTENSPLHF. The CDR3 DNA sequence: TGCAGTGCCCCTCACACAGAGAATTCACCCCTCCACTTT.

This chain joins TRBV20-1 and TRBJ2-7; D remains unclear. The CDR3 is 13 residues long. In germline, CDR1 is DFQATT, CDR2 SNEGSKA (reference sequence). Trimming shortened V by 3 bases and J by 7 bases, and 16 bases separated the two germline ends. CDR3 DNA: TGCAGTGCTAGTCGCCGGAACACCGGGGAGCAGTACTTC. It translates to CSASRRNTGEQYF.

This clonotype was seen many times. V is TRBV9 and J is TRBJ1-5; tentative D call: TRBD1 (5 bases). With 2 bases removed from V and 0 bases from J, the gap between germline ends came to 9 bases. This CDR3 comprises 15 residues. Germline CDR1 SGDLS, CDR2 YYNGEE. In DNA form, the CDR3 reads TGTGCCAGCAGCGTGACCGACAGTAGCAATCAGCCCCAGCATTTT. It yields the protein CASSVTDSSNQPQHF.

The chain is built from TRBV5-5 and TRBJ2-5; perhaps TRBD1 as D (7 bases). Germline V gene sequence: CDR1 SGHKS, CDR2 YYEKEE (reference sequence). This CDR3 spans 12 amino acids. With 6 bases removed from V and 5 bases from J, the gap between germline ends came to 11 bases. Here the CDR3 reads CASTRGAETQYF. The CDR3 DNA sequence: TGTGCCAGCACCAGGGGGGCCGAGACCCAGTACTTC.

This clonotype appeared many times. The chain employs TRBV10-2 and TRBJ1-5, with D possibly being TRBD1 (5 bases). This CDR3 region has 14 residues. With 4 bases removed from V and 6 bases from J, the gap between germline ends came to 13 bases. Germline CDR1 reads WSHSY; CDR2 reads SAAADI. CDR3 sequence reads: CASSGQGGVQPQHF. CDR3 in DNA: TGCGCCAGCAGTGGGCAGGGTGGTGTTCAGCCCCAGCATTTT.

In this sample, this clonotype turned up a few times. The gene calls are TRBV6-6 and TRBJ1-4; a weak D match, TRBD1 (5 bases). The CDR3 contains 16 residues. V was trimmed by 0 bases and J by 0 bases, leaving 8 bases between them. Germline V gene sequence: CDR1 MNHNY, CDR2 SVGAGI (reference sequence). In nucleotides, the CDR3 is TGTGCCAGCAGTTACTCGGGGCGTGCAACTAATGAAAAACTGTTTTTT. This translates into CASSYSGRATNEKLFF.